This TCR beta chain was identified during a study of beta chain features in type 1 diabetes (dated by TCRdb to 2016 to 2019). With respect to the entire study: No differences in mean age, gender distribution, total cell number or subset yield were found between patients and healthy donors. Across all samples, fewer than 130 million sorted cells were examined, and cell number per subset correlated strongly with RNA yield. In the study, TCRB repertoires of sorted circulating CD4+ T cell subsets from recently diagnosed type 1 diabetes patients were compared with those of matched healthy donors. Naive and central memory subsets were obtained from all 30 or so donors, but regulatory and stem cell-like memory subsets were isolated from only 8 patients and about 8 healthy donors.

Paper-wide results and their limitations: Shorter templates might be favored by PCR, yet because patient and control samples were amplified and corrected together, any such skew would affect both groups equally. Naive, central memory and regulatory TCRB repertoires appeared to be more alike among patients than among healthy donors. Because cDNA was sequenced instead of genomic DNA, highly expressing activated cells could be over-represented, though the groups showed no difference in activation or CD3 levels. At VDJ recombination sites, patients with type 1 diabetes made fewer insertions and deleted more nucleotides, a pattern implying thymic rearrangement abnormalities. In all four CD4+ subsets, TCRB CDR3 length was moderately but significantly shorter in type 1 diabetes patients. Because small numbers of individuals were included in the HLA sub-analyses, any influence of HLA type on TCRB rearrangement was left unresolved.

Each donor gave one peripheral blood draw, approximately 110 mL on average, collected into heparinised tubes. Using a panel that included CD45RO, CCR7, CD25, CD127, CD95 and CD27, naive, central memory, regulatory and stem cell-like memory CD4+ T cells were sorted on a BD FACSAria II. Every sorted population had a purity above 95%. PBMCs were isolated right away by Lymphoprep density gradient centrifugation and were stained directly, without culture. Samples were stained and sorted in pairs, with one healthy donor and one patient per experiment, so that batch effects were minimized. Taken from the germline V gene, the CDR1 and CDR2 loops are SQVTM and ANQGSEA. V is trimmed back by 7 bases and J by 4 bases, and the junction contains 8 bases that no gene match accounts for. The CDR3, cysteine through phenylalanine, is 13 amino acids long. Of all the DNA, just the CDR3 is kept, 39 bases in frame from base 1.

As to this clone: Its antigen target is currently unknown. No base qualities exist here, and no much larger clone lies one base off it.

The entire amount of isolated RNA was reverse transcribed using the High Capacity cDNA Reverse Transcription Kit, so the sequenced TCRB transcripts were expressed ones. Naive, central memory and regulatory T cell samples underwent deep immunoSEQ sequencing, averaging about 3.57 million total reads per sample. After sorted cells were lysed in RLT buffer, RNA was extracted with DNase-treated RNeasy Micro or Mini kits, with the choice depending on cell number. To prevent cross-contamination, every cell subset was processed on its own, while patient and healthy donor samples were processed together. Using the immunoSEQ multiplex PCR, TCRB sequences were amplified from cDNA into 87-bp fragments spanning the CDR3 region. Amplicons were sequenced on the Illumina HiSeq platform. The study's own analysis went as follows. Synthetic template baselines were used to correct PCR bias computationally, reads within Hamming distance 2 were collapsed together, and singletons that could not be merged were discarded. Reads were aligned to IMGT to assign V, D and J genes, CDR3 length, and insertions or deletions at six rearrangement sites. Clonotype counts were normalized to sorted cell number within each subset before computing true diversity and Gini coefficients with the tcR R package. The overlap coefficient, calculated on TCRB nucleotide sequences, was used to measure repertoire sharing. Out-of-frame TCRB sequences from naive cells were analyzed to stand in for the pre-selection repertoire. The source is immuneACCESS, and TCRdb retained only in-frame sequences with V and J called. Part of the clones is not carried over; for the studies checked, unresolved V genes explain less than half of this, and the remainder is unexplained. The DNA was the basis for D and trimming; V, J and clone size are from that table. In this sample the table shows approximately 250,000 clones, over 8.5% of which occur a single time. 0.03% to 0.04% of the sample is taken by the ten largest.

The sequence came from a woman aged 18 to 35 in good health. The sample consisted of naive CD4+ T cells from blood. The intended sense of this specimen's cell subset or site label: true naive CD4+ T cells. The chain is encoded by TRBV29-1 joined to TRBJ1-2; TRBD1 aligns with 8 central bases. The nucleotides are TGCAGCGGCCGTAGGACAGGGTCCTATGGCTACACCTTC. The translation is CSGRRTGSYGYTF.